A selection of T cell receptor beta chains follows, all from one sample in a study of metastatic and nonmetastatic thyroid tumors. TCRdb re-analyzed the PCR reads through MiXCR. The sample consists of more than 90,000 clones, 10% to 15% of them appearing once. The sample was blood. The origin of the receptors is a female donor with papillary thyroid cancer or a benign thyroid nodule (not recorded which). Some clones in this sample may be carry-over from other donors' samples. CDR3s include the opening cysteine and the closing phenylalanine or tryptophan. D genes are given only for firm matches. Rows may omit the clone size; those that give it use once, few, many or a size class.

D gene: TRBD1
J gene: TRBJ1-5
V gene: TRBV7-8
clone size: many
CDR3 length: 16
CDR3 protein: CASSSPDRGSNQPQHF
CDR3 DNA: TGTGCCAGCAGCTCCCCCGACAGGGGATCCAATCAGCCCCAGCATTTT

D gene: NA
J gene: TRBJ2-7
V gene: TRBV6-5
clone size: many
CDR3 length: 16
CDR3 protein: CASSYEIGVISWEQYF
CDR3 DNA: TGTGCCAGCAGTTATGAGATCGGGGTCATTTCTTGGGAGCAGTACTTC

D gene: TRBD2
J gene: TRBJ2-4
V gene: TRBV14
clone size: few
CDR3 length: 17
CDR3 protein: CASSLRLAGGAKNIQYF
CDR3 DNA: TGTGCCAGCAGCCTCAGACTAGCGGGAGGGGCCAAAAACATTCAGTACTTC

D gene: NA
J gene: TRBJ1-2
V gene: TRBV27
clone size: many
CDR3 length: 14
CDR3 protein: CASKNLGRGYGYTF
CDR3 DNA: TGTGCCAGCAAAAACTTGGGGAGAGGCTATGGCTACACCTTC

D gene: TRBD1
J gene: TRBJ1-6
V gene: TRBV5-4
clone size: NA
CDR3 length: 14
CDR3 protein: CASSTGQGPPSLHF
CDR3 DNA: TGTGCCAGCAGCACAGGACAGGGCCCTCCGTCCCTCCACTTT

D gene: TRBD1
J gene: TRBJ1-3
V gene: TRBV28
clone size: many
CDR3 length: 16
CDR3 protein: CASSSTTGGVGNTIYF
CDR3 DNA: TGTGCCAGCAGTTCCACGACAGGGGGCGTTGGAAACACCATATATTTT

D gene: NA
J gene: TRBJ2-6
V gene: TRBV5-1
clone size: medium-sized
CDR3 length: 18
CDR3 protein: CASSLEGQGYSGANVLTF
CDR3 DNA: TGCGCCAGCAGCTTGGAGGGGCAGGGATACTCTGGGGCCAACGTCCTGACTTTC

D gene: TRBD2
J gene: TRBJ2-5
V gene: TRBV6-2/TRBV6-3
clone size: many
CDR3 length: 17
CDR3 protein: CASSYSSGRALGETQYF
CDR3 DNA: TGTGCCAGCAGTTACTCTAGCGGGAGGGCCTTGGGAGAGACCCAGTACTTC

D gene: TRBD1
J gene: TRBJ2-7
V gene: TRBV19
clone size: many
CDR3 length: 14
CDR3 protein: CASSPGQGPYEQYF
CDR3 DNA: TGTGCCAGTAGTCCGGGACAGGGACCCTACGAGCAGTACTTC

D gene: TRBD2
J gene: TRBJ2-7
V gene: TRBV11-3
clone size: NA
CDR3 length: 14
CDR3 protein: CASSSTSGSYEQYF
CDR3 DNA: TGTGCCAGCAGCTCGACCAGCGGGAGCTACGAGCAGTACTTC

D gene: NA
J gene: TRBJ1-1
V gene: TRBV6-2/TRBV6-3
clone size: few
CDR3 length: 15
CDR3 protein: CASSYFSGGRTEAFF
CDR3 DNA: TGTGCCAGCAGTTACTTTTCGGGGGGCAGAACTGAAGCATTCTTT

D gene: TRBD1
J gene: TRBJ1-2
V gene: TRBV6-6
clone size: many
CDR3 length: 14
CDR3 protein: CASSYSGTGNGYTF
CDR3 DNA: TGTGCCAGCAGTTACTCTGGGACAGGGAATGGCTACACCTTC

D gene: TRBD1
J gene: TRBJ2-2
V gene: TRBV10-3
clone size: many
CDR3 length: 16
CDR3 protein: CAINPNRGSDTGELFF
CDR3 DNA: TGTGCCATCAATCCTAACAGGGGGTCGGACACCGGGGAGCTGTTTTTT

D gene: TRBD1
J gene: TRBJ2-5
V gene: TRBV28
clone size: many
CDR3 length: 15
CDR3 protein: CASSEEQGARETQYF
CDR3 DNA: TGTGCCAGTTCAGAGGAGCAGGGGGCTCGAGAGACCCAGTACTTC

D gene: TRBD1
J gene: TRBJ1-1
V gene: TRBV27
clone size: few
CDR3 length: 13
CDR3 protein: CASSLQGATEAFF
CDR3 DNA: TGTGCCAGCAGTTTACAGGGGGCCACTGAAGCTTTCTTT

D gene: NA
J gene: TRBJ2-1
V gene: TRBV5-1
clone size: many
CDR3 length: 14
CDR3 protein: CASSLSGPYNEQFF
CDR3 DNA: TGCGCCAGCAGCTTATCAGGGCCCTACAATGAGCAGTTCTTC

D gene: TRBD1
J gene: TRBJ2-7
V gene: TRBV5-8
clone size: NA
CDR3 length: 16
CDR3 protein: CASSLGQGFSLYEQYF
CDR3 DNA: TGTGCCAGCAGCCTGGGACAGGGTTTCTCTCTCTACGAGCAGTACTTC

D gene: NA
J gene: TRBJ2-7
V gene: TRBV27
clone size: NA
CDR3 length: 14
CDR3 protein: CASSLLGGTYEQRF
CDR3 DNA: TGTGCCAGCAGTTTGTTAGGTGGCACCTACGAGCAGCGCTTC

D gene: NA
J gene: TRBJ1-3
V gene: TRBV6-2/TRBV6-3
clone size: many
CDR3 length: 17
CDR3 protein: CASSYSARKPSGNTIYF
CDR3 DNA: TGTGCCAGCAGTTACAGTGCCAGGAAACCTTCTGGAAACACCATATATTTT

D gene: NA
J gene: TRBJ2-7
V gene: TRBV11-1
clone size: many
CDR3 length: 17
CDR3 protein: CASSLEGGGARRREQYF
CDR3 DNA: TGTGCCAGCAGCTTAGAGGGTGGAGGGGCCCGGCGGAGGGAGCAGTACTTC

D gene: TRBD2
J gene: TRBJ2-5
V gene: TRBV6-2/TRBV6-3
clone size: many
CDR3 length: 14
CDR3 protein: CASSYKSTGGGQYF
CDR3 DNA: TGTGCCAGCAGTTACAAATCGACGGGAGGCGGTCAGTACTTC

D gene: TRBD1
J gene: TRBJ1-1
V gene: TRBV28
clone size: many
CDR3 length: 13
CDR3 protein: CASSYSNRGEAFF
CDR3 DNA: TGTGCCAGCAGTTACTCCAACAGGGGGGAAGCTTTCTTT

D gene: TRBD2
J gene: TRBJ2-3
V gene: TRBV11-1
clone size: many
CDR3 length: 17
CDR3 protein: CASSPTNLAGAADTQYF
CDR3 DNA: TGTGCCAGCAGCCCGACTAATCTAGCGGGAGCAGCAGATACGCAGTATTTT